This T cell receptor (beta chain) stems from a study of T cells in Graves' hyperthyroidism and ophthalmopathy. CDR1 is SGHAT, CDR2 FQNNGV, per germline. The CDR3 length is 17 residues. Between the trimmed V and J ends, which lost 4 bases and 1 base, there was a span of 20 bases. As for this clonotype: Its antigen is not identified.

A patient was excluded if there was uncontrolled infection, other autoimmune disease, pregnancy or lactation. The diagnoses drew upon clinical symptoms, serum thyroxine and TRAb, thyroid ultrasound and orbital computed tomography. Regarding the study as a whole: Blood shared most expanded thyroid clonotypes above 0.001. A model using 13 V-J features told ophthalmopathy apart from stable hyperthyroidism.

Researchers amplified the TCR beta CDR3 regions from RNA transcripts. Initially, a first-round RT-PCR of the TCR CDR3 employed the HTBI primer set. TCRdb passed the multiplex PCR reads through MiXCR, listing each CDR3 protein once. The sample holds a few hundred thousand distinct CDR3 sequences; over 35% are singletons and the top ten take roughly 45%. The source material was peripheral blood or thyroid tissue (not recorded which). V usage is TRBV11-2 and J usage is TRBJ2-7; possibly TRBD2 for D (6 bases). The receptor was isolated from an adult woman with Graves' disease, either hyperthyroidism or ophthalmopathy (not recorded which). Here the CDR3 reads CASSSRLRASVSYEQYF. CDR3 sequence (DNA): TGTGCCAGCAGCTCCCGTCTCCGGGCTAGCGTATCCTACGAGCAGTACTTC.